These T cell receptor beta chains were read from a single sample in a study of technical replicates of blood from four donors. Using immunoSEQ multiplex PCR, the repertoire was profiled, and TCRdb retains in-frame clones only, with some absent. This sample has about 56,000 clones, with over 85% found just once. Sequenced sample: PBMCs. The origin of the receptors is a human donor in good health. Some clones in this sample may be carry-over from other donors' samples. The conserved cysteine and the conserved F or W are not part of the CDR3 here. Some rows mark clone size as missing; the rest say once, few, many or name a class of expanded clone.

TRBV9	.	ASSLSGNGGELF
TRBV10-3	once	AIQEGWGYT
TRBV29-1	.	SVRGGAGEGKTQY
TRBV25-1	once	ASSDLSGVSNADTQY
TRBV9	.	ASSRQGSGANVLT
TRBV9	.	ASSAGDGRAFYNEQF
TRBV5-1	.	ASSLYVGGQPQH
TRBV4-2	.	ASSPGLAGGVDEQY
TRBV19	.	ASSKNPGQGTDTQY
TRBV2	.	ASSEVRVSGNTIY
TRBV27	.	ASSTAGQGAMNTEAF
TRBV29-1	.	SVSGGDSGNTIY
TRBV5-1	few	ASSPRGGQNNEQF
TRBV9	.	ASSRDRGSYGYT
TRBV29-1	.	SVEDGASYEQY
TRBV9	.	ASSVGLATGELF
TRBV4-3	.	ASSQGRGGYGYT
TRBV11-2	.	ASSLDRGLAGGSQETQY
TRBV19	.	ASSNRDYHPLETQY
TRBV5-6	.	ASSLSGEYEQY
TRBV6-5	.	ASNISPGSTEAF
TRBV7-2	.	ASSLSSLTEAF
TRBV4-1	once	ASSHPGAGGAYEQY
TRBV19	.	ASTPGRENTEAF
TRBV10-3	once	AISVRLAANTGELF
TRBV6-5	.	ASSPGTGDYEQY
TRBV2	.	ASSEEDRKLF
TRBV18	.	ASSPLDSLYGYT
TRBV7-2	once	ASSLVHSGGETQY
TRBV4-1	.	ASSHIQGTAF
TRBV27	.	ASRATGGWQPQH
TRBV28	.	ASSPGREASPLH
TRBV6-5	.	ASSSSWGQGIEQF
TRBV27	.	ASSSRWGRDYEQY
TRBV6-6	.	ASSTTGTGPYGYT
TRBV11-2	.	ASSSIQGHNEQF
TRBV7-2	once	ASSLFQRAVDEQF
TRBV10-3	.	AISANSPYEQY
TRBV4-3	.	ASSPKRGGLPYQETQY
TRBV7-2	.	ASSLAGSGPSETQY
TRBV5-1	.	ASSSNSLTDTQY
TRBV19	.	ASTPAGTTNQPQH
TRBV7-3	.	ASRPPAGREQF
TRBV30	.	AWKLAGLNEQF
TRBV19	.	ASSTGGGTGELF
TRBV19	.	ASHGAGGITGELF
TRBV5-1	.	ASSLGLAGYNEQF
TRBV4-3	.	ASSQERQGAAAQH
TRBV7-2	once	ASSLAGGRREAF
TRBV10-3	.	AISESPGKPSGNTIY
TRBV19	.	ASSVGTSGSSTDTQY